This is a list of T cell receptor beta chains from one sample in a study of radiation and T cells in renal cell carcinoma. Libraries were prepared by immunoSEQ multiplex PCR; TCRdb keeps only in-frame clonotypes and omits some of them. The repertoire holds some 110,000 clones, approximately 80% seen once, with 2.5% to 3.5% in the top ten. The sequences come from blood, collected from a patient whose treatment included radiotherapy and nephrectomy. The receptor set was obtained from a woman aged 55-69 years with renal cell carcinoma. CDR3s include the opening cysteine and the closing phenylalanine or tryptophan. A D gene is named only where the DNA matches it firmly. Where a row states a size, it is once, few, many or the class of an expanded clone; other rows omit it.

>NA|TRBD1|TRBV6-1|TRBJ2-7
CASSDRGLSSYEQYF
TGTGCCAGCAGTGACAGGGGGCTTAGCTCCTACGAGCAGTACTTC
>once|NA|TRBV5-1|TRBJ2-5
CASRDTQETQYF
TGCGCCAGCCGGGACACCCAAGAGACCCAGTACTTC
>NA|TRBD1|TRBV6-1|TRBJ1-3
CASSEQDRAGNTIYF
TGTGCCAGCAGTGAACAGGACAGGGCTGGAAACACCATATATTTT
>NA|NA|TRBV11-2|TRBJ2-3
CASSLNKYAQYF
TGTGCCAGCAGCTTAAACAAGTACGCGCAGTATTTT
>NA|NA|TRBV11-2|TRBJ2-5
CASRDWTEETQYF
TGTGCCAGCAGGGACTGGACAGAAGAGACCCAGTACTTC
>NA|NA|TRBV7-2|TRBJ1-4
CASSLALSSPTQNEKLFF
TGTGCCAGCAGCTTAGCGCTATCCTCTCCCACCCAGAATGAAAAACTGTTTTTT
>NA|NA|TRBV10-2|TRBJ2-2
CASSTDNTGELFF
TGCGCCAGCAGCACGGACAACACCGGGGAGCTGTTTTTT
>NA|TRBD1|TRBV5-1|TRBJ1-4
CASSPAGGGLTNEKLFF
TGCGCCAGCAGCCCTGCAGGGGGTGGCCTAACTAATGAAAAACTGTTTTTT
>NA|TRBD2|TRBV19|TRBJ2-1
CASSIGGSGRSSYNEQFF
TGTGCCAGTAGTATAGGAGGTAGCGGGAGATCTTCCTACAATGAGCAGTTCTTC
>NA|NA|TRBV27|TRBJ1-1
CASSNRGENTEAFF
TGTGCCAGCAGCAACCGCGGGGAAAACACTGAAGCTTTCTTT
>NA|NA|TRBV19|TRBJ2-7
CASSPPGQGVYSYEQYF
TGTGCCAGTAGTCCTCCCGGGCAGGGAGTATACTCCTACGAGCAGTACTTC
>NA|NA|TRBV5-8|TRBJ1-1
CASSLDRDTMNTEAFF
TGTGCCAGCAGCCTGGACCGGGACACCATGAACACTGAAGCTTTCTTT
>NA|TRBD1|TRBV29-1|TRBJ2-7
CSVRTGIPYEQYF
TGCAGCGTTAGGACAGGGATCCCCTACGAGCAGTACTTC
>NA|TRBD1|TRBV4-1|TRBJ2-3
CASSPRDREGGTDTQYF
TGCGCCAGCAGCCCCCGGGACAGGGAAGGGGGCACAGATACGCAGTATTTT
>NA|TRBD2|TRBV7-9|TRBJ2-3
CASSTGTKVVDTQYF
TGTGCCAGCAGCACGGGGACTAAGGTAGTGGATACGCAGTATTTT
>NA|NA|TRBV15|TRBJ1-1
CATSKAITNTEAFF
TGTGCCACCAGCAAGGCCATTACTAACACTGAAGCTTTCTTT
>NA|NA|TRBV4-1|TRBJ2-1
CASSQIATAPSYNEQFF
TGCGCCAGCAGCCAAATCGCCACTGCGCCGTCCTACAATGAGCAGTTCTTC
>NA|NA|TRBV6-5|TRBJ1-4
CASRLTDANEKLFF
TGTGCCAGCAGGCTTACAGACGCTAATGAAAAACTGTTTTTT
>NA|TRBD1|TRBV2|TRBJ1-2
CASSVDRGRSGGYTF
TGTGCCAGCAGTGTGGACAGGGGTCGTTCGGGCGGCTACACCTTC
>once|TRBD1|TRBV5-1|TRBJ1-2
CASSPEPGQGAGGYGYTF
TGCGCCAGCAGCCCGGAACCGGGACAGGGGGCTGGAGGCTATGGCTACACCTTC
>few|TRBD1|TRBV27|TRBJ2-1
CASSYLPGQGRNEQFF
TGTGCCAGCAGTTATCTTCCGGGACAGGGAAGGAATGAGCAGTTCTTC
>NA|TRBD1|TRBV6-1|TRBJ1-5
CASSVRTGAQPQHF
TGTGCCAGCAGTGTACGGACAGGGGCTCAGCCCCAGCATTTT
>NA|NA|TRBV9|TRBJ2-2
CASSLPPGGETGELFF
TGTGCCAGCAGCCTCCCACCCGGAGGGGAGACCGGGGAGCTGTTTTTT
>many|NA|TRBV4-1|TRBJ1-5
CASSPHENQPQHF
TGCGCCAGCAGCCCCCACGAAAATCAGCCCCAGCATTTT
>NA|TRBD1|TRBV2|TRBJ1-6
CARQGGLGNSPLHF
TGTGCCAGACAGGGGGGCCTAGGGAATTCACCCCTCCACTTT
>NA|TRBD1|TRBV14|TRBJ1-1
CASSQQGALNTEAFF
TGTGCCAGCAGCCAACAGGGGGCTTTGAACACTGAAGCTTTCTTT
>NA|NA|TRBV6-1|TRBJ2-7
CASSEEGRGYSYEQYF
TGTGCCAGCAGTGAAGAAGGGCGGGGTTACTCCTACGAGCAGTACTTC